The 11 T cell receptor beta chains in this list originate from one sample, sequenced in a study of control samples from healthy donors and cancer patients. Assay used: immunoSEQ multiplex PCR; TCRdb lists only in-frame clones, some missing. The sample carries approximately 20,000 clones, 84% recorded once. Sequencing was carried out using PBMCs. These receptors were taken from a woman aged 70-85 years with lung cancer.

This clone rates as hyperexpanded. The chain joins TRBV27 to TRBJ1-5, with 7 bases fitting TRBD1. This CDR3 contains 15 residues. The junction had 5 bases not matched to a gene; V was cut back by 0 bases and J by 6 bases. Per the germline V gene, CDR1 is MNHEY and CDR2 is SMNVEV (reference sequence). CDR3 in DNA: TGTGCCAGCAGTTTATCCCCGACAGGGAGTCAGCCCCAGCATTTT. It codes for CASSLSPTGSQPQHF.

The chain carries TRBV12-3 or TRBV12-4 and TRBJ2-3; 7 nucleotides match TRBD2. The CDR3 loop spans 13 amino acids. V was pared by 7 bases and J by 4 bases, with 5 bases of the junction left unmatched. The CDR3 coding sequence is TGTGCCAGCATGGCGGGAGAGGCAGATACGCAGTATTTT. It yields the protein CASMAGEADTQYF.

The V call is TRBV2, the J call TRBJ2-5; maybe TRBD1 (6 bases). V lost 6 bases to trimming and J lost 2 bases, with 13 bases between them. The length of the CDR3 is 14 residues. Per germline, CDR1 SNHLY and CDR2 FYNNEI. The CDR3 loop reads CASSLDRQQETQYF. CDR3 sequence (DNA): TGTGCCAGCAGCTTAGACAGGCAACAAGAGACCCAGTACTTC.

J is TRBJ2-7 and V is TRBV18; no definite D call. V was cut by 3 bases and J by 0 bases, with 3 bases left in between. Germline V gene data show CDR1 as KGHSH and CDR2 as LQKENI. The CDR3 sequence is 12 residues long. Written as DNA, the CDR3 is TGTGCCAGCTCACCCGACTCCTACGAGCAGTACTTC. As protein: CASSPDSYEQYF.

V usage is TRBV3-1 (or the pseudogene TRBV3-2) and J usage is TRBJ2-7, with 11 bases matching TRBD2. The germline gives CDR1 LGHDT, CDR2 YNNKEL (reference sequence). V shed 5 bases and J 6 bases; nucleotides not matched to a gene: 9. The CDR3 totals 15 residues. The CDR3 coding sequence is TGTGCCAGCAGCTCCTTAGGGACTAGCGGTACCGAGCAGTACTTC. Translation: CASSSLGTSGTEQYF.

The chain is built from TRBV28 and TRBJ2-2; D unresolved. This CDR3 has 12 amino acids. From germline, CDR1 is MDHEN and CDR2 SYDVKM. Trimming removed 5 bases at V and 6 bases at J, with 7 bases between. The DNA for the CDR3 is TGTGCCAGCAGTCCCCGTCCCGGGGAGCTGTTTTTT. Amino acid sequence: CASSPRPGELFF.

This chain uses TRBV7-9 with TRBJ2-7; no firm D call. This CDR3 is 11 amino acids long. CDR1 and CDR2 from the germline V gene are SEHNR and FQNEAQ (reference sequence). V was pared by 1 base and J by 3 bases, with 1 base between. The CDR3 sequence is CASSLVYEQYF. The CDR3 DNA sequence: TGTGCCAGCAGCTTAGTCTACGAGCAGTACTTC.

The CDR3 loop is CSDLVGDGYTF. DNA of the CDR3: TGCAGTGACTTGGTGGGGGATGGCTACACCTTC. The chain carries TRBV20-1 and TRBJ1-2; possible D gene TRBD1, 5 bases. Germline lookup yields CDR1 DFQATT and CDR2 SNEGSKA (reference sequence). The CDR3 is 11 amino acids. Deletions cut 7 bases from V and 6 bases from J, with 12 bases between.

The V gene is TRBV18, the J gene TRBJ1-2; D is possibly TRBD1 (6 bases). Trimming removed 3 bases at V and 6 bases at J, with 8 bases between. Germline V CDR1 and CDR2: KGHSH, LQKENI. This CDR3 is built from 12 residues. The CDR3 here is CASSPNRDGYTF. CDR3 coding DNA: TGTGCCAGCTCACCCAACAGGGATGGCTACACCTTC.

The chain has TRBV5-1 and TRBJ2-7; D is uncertain. With 4 bases removed from V and 0 bases from J, the gap between germline ends came to 11 bases. From germline, CDR1 is SGHRS and CDR2 YFSETQ. CDR3 length: 14 residues. Here the CDR3 reads CASSARSSSYEQYF. The CDR3 DNA is TGCGCCAGCAGCGCCAGGAGTAGCTCCTACGAGCAGTACTTC.

The V and J genes are TRBV29-1 and TRBJ1-5, with D maybe TRBD1 (5 bases). The CDR3 loop spans 14 amino acids. The germline gives CDR1 SQVTM, CDR2 ANQGSEA. The V end was cut by 6 bases, the J end by 2 bases, with 14 bases between. CDR3 loop: CSVKLPGGNQPQHF. In DNA, the CDR3 is TGCAGCGTCAAATTGCCGGGGGGCAATCAGCCCCAGCATTTT.